One and the same sample provided the 2 T cell receptor beta chains below, sequenced in a study of Tregs in tolerant kidney transplant recipients. The table came from immunoSEQ multiplex PCR; TCRdb's copy has only in-frame clones and leaves some out. Of 45,000 to 55,000 clones in the sample, about 90% were seen once. Mixed chimerism was transient after nonmyeloablative marrow transplants from related graft donors. The starting material was CD8+ T cells from blood (PBMCs), obtained 24 months after the transplant. These receptors were collected from a human patient who received a combined kidney and bone marrow transplant. Some T cells may be graft donor cells.

The rearrangement links TRBV29-1 to TRBJ2-6, with TRBD1 matching 7 bases. The CDR3 spans 17 residues. Germline trimming cut 4 bases from V and 0 bases from J; bases unmatched to any gene: 9. In germline, CDR1 is SQVTM, CDR2 ANQGSEA. The CDR3 coding sequence is TGCAGCGTTGTGGTCCAGGGGGTTTCCTCTGGGGCCAACGTCCTGACTTTC. Translation gives CSVVVQGVSSGANVLTF.

The V gene is TRBV9, the J gene TRBJ1-2, with a tentative D call TRBD1 (5 bases). V shed 0 bases and J shed 6 bases, with 12 bases lying between them. The CDR3 loop spans 14 amino acids. Germline values: CDR1 SGDLS, CDR2 YYNGEE. The CDR3 DNA is TGTGCCAGCAGCGTAGGAGGCGGGGCGAATGGCTACACCTTC. Its protein product is CASSVGGGANGYTF.